These 19 T cell receptor beta chains were all obtained from the same sample, sequenced in a study of early T cells in non-severe SARS-CoV-2 infection. TCRdb independently ran MiXCR on the 5' RACE reads; one entry per CDR3 protein. The sample holds about 25,000 distinct CDR3 sequences, 3.5% to 5.5% seen once. The material sequenced was whole blood. Receptors originate from an adult who was a healthcare worker with PCR-confirmed SARS-CoV-2 infection or an uninfected control (not recorded which).

This clonotype was recorded at least ten times. This chain links TRBV6-4 with TRBJ2-2, with D possibly matching TRBD2 (6 bases). Between the trimmed V and J ends, which lost 6 bases and 4 bases, there was a span of 9 bases. Germline assignment: CDR1 MRHNA and CDR2 SNTAGT. The CDR3 extends over 13 amino acids. DNA of the CDR3: TGTGCCAGCAGCGGGACTTTCACCGGGGAGCTGTTTTTT. It specifies CASSGTFTGELFF.

A note on this clonotype: A clone one base away is much larger, so this may be a read error. This chain joins TRBV3-1 and TRBJ2-3, with D unclear. CDR1 LGHDT and CDR2 YNNKEL come from the germline V gene (reference sequence). V lost 4 bases, J lost 1 base, and 12 bases lay in between. The CDR3 contains 15 residues. The CDR3 coding sequence is TGTGCCAGCAGCCGAGGTACTTTCCGCACAGATACGCAGTATTTT. Translated: CASSRGTFRTDTQYF.

This clonotype was picked up many times. The chain combines TRBV29-1 with TRBJ1-1, with unresolved D. Per the germline V gene, CDR1 is SQVTM and CDR2 is ANQGSEA. Trimming shortened V by 5 bases and J by 0 bases, and 13 bases separated the two germline ends. CDR3 length equals 14 residues. The CDR3 is CSVYKMGLNTEAFF. CDR3 DNA: TGCAGCGTTTATAAAATGGGCTTGAACACTGAAGCTTTCTTT.

This clonotype turned up a few times. This rearrangement joins TRBV3-1 to TRBJ2-1; weak D call: TRBD2 (6 bases). The CDR3 sequence is 14 residues long. The V end lost 1 base, the J end lost 6 bases, and 10 bases lay between the germline ends. CDR1 is LGHDT and CDR2 is YNNKEL in the germline V gene (reference sequence). As DNA, the CDR3 is TGTGCCAGCAGCCAAGTTGGGGAGGTCAATGAGCAGTTCTTC. Amino acid sequence: CASSQVGEVNEQFF.

In its sample, this clonotype was seen a few times. V gene TRBV6-4 combines with J gene TRBJ1-1; D not certain. Looked up from germline, CDR1 is MRHNA and CDR2 is SNTAGT. Trimming took off 0 bases at V and 6 bases at J, with 14 bases between the two ends. CDR3 length: 15 residues. CDR3 nucleotides: TGTGCCAGCAGTGACTCTTCCGTCGGCCGGGCTGAAGCTTTCTTT. This sequence encodes CASSDSSVGRAEAFF.

This clonotype was seen at least ten times. This chain connects TRBV7-8 to TRBJ2-5, with 14 bases aligning to TRBD2. This CDR3 contains 17 residues. Looked up from germline, CDR1 is SGHVS and CDR2 is FQNEAQ. V trimming: 3 bases; J trimming: 3 bases; junction bases outside the gene matches: 6. CDR3 sequence: CASSFPTSGRAKETQYF. The CDR3 region has the DNA TGTGCCAGCAGCTTCCCGACTAGCGGGAGGGCCAAAGAGACCCAGTACTTC.

This clonotype was seen many times. The J gene is TRBJ2-7, the V gene TRBV15; D may correspond to TRBD1 or TRBD2 (5 bases each). V was shortened by 3 bases and J by 1 base, with 16 bases between the two germline ends. The CDR3 has 16 residues. The germline CDR1 and CDR2 sequences are LNHNV and YYDKDF (reference sequence). This CDR3 reads CATSRVVFGGSYEQYF. In DNA, the CDR3 is TGTGCCACCAGCAGGGTCGTATTTGGGGGATCCTACGAGCAGTACTTC.

This clonotype showed up many times. The CDR3 DNA sequence: TGTGCCAGCAGCTTTTGGCTAGCGGGAGGTACCGGGGAGCTGTTTTTT. This encodes CASSFWLAGGTGELFF. The chain has TRBV7-2 and TRBJ2-2; 11 bases map to TRBD2. The V gene end was trimmed by 3 bases and the J gene end by 5 bases; junction bases not matched to a gene: 5. The germline V gene has CDR1 SGHTA and CDR2 FQGNSA. This CDR3 has 16 amino acids.

This clonotype appeared many times. The chain has TRBV5-1 and TRBJ2-5; 9 bases are shared with TRBD1. V lost 0 bases, J lost 5 bases, and 8 bases stayed unmatched. The CDR3 totals 16 residues. The V gene's germline CDR1 is SGHRS and CDR2 YFSETQ. CDR3 sequence reads: CASSLEGQGTGETQYF. In DNA form, the CDR3 reads TGCGCCAGCAGCTTGGAGGGACAGGGTACAGGGGAGACCCAGTACTTC. The variable domain in full, with the rest retrieved from reference TRBV5-1 and TRBJ2-5, is KAGVTQTPRYLIKTRGQQVTLSCSPISGHRSVSWYQQTPGQGLQFLFEYFSETQRNKGNFPGRFSGRQFSNSRSEMNVSTLELGDSALYLCASSLEGQGTGETQYFGPGTRLLVL.

This clonotype was observed at least ten times. This chain joins TRBV20-1 and TRBJ2-5; 10 bases are a match to TRBD2. V dropped 2 bases and J dropped 4; count of bases not matched to a gene: 7. CDR1 and CDR2 from the germline V gene are DFQATT and SNEGSKA (reference sequence). The CDR3 is 15 amino acids. CDR3 amino acids: CSARLASGRGETQYF. The CDR3 DNA reads TGCAGTGCTAGACTTGCTAGCGGGAGAGGAGAGACCCAGTACTTC.

In this sample, this clonotype turned up many times. V and J are TRBV13 and TRBJ2-5, with D tentatively TRBD1 or TRBD2 (5 bases each). V was trimmed by 7 bases and J by 0 bases, leaving 12 bases between them. The CDR3 covers 14 residues. Germline loops: CDR1 PRHDT, CDR2 FYEKMQ (reference sequence). Written as DNA, the CDR3 is TGTGCCAGCACCGGGGCAGGGTACCAAGAGACCCAGTACTTC. Translation: CASTGAGYQETQYF.

This clonotype was observed at least ten times. The V call is TRBV5-5, the J call TRBJ1-1; D uncertain. The CDR3 covers 16 residues. CDR1 is SGHKS, CDR2 YYEKEE, per germline (reference sequence). V was clipped by 1 base and J by 0 bases, with 13 bases between them. CDR3 nucleotide sequence: TGTGCCAGCAGCTTGTTCCCGGCCGGGTTGAACACTGAAGCTTTCTTT. This codes for CASSLFPAGLNTEAFF.

V and J are TRBV19 and TRBJ1-2; 8 bases are a match to TRBD1. Trimming took 5 bases from V and 4 from J; bases not matched to a gene: 9. Germline V gene sequence: CDR1 LNHDA, CDR2 SQIVND (reference sequence). This CDR3 contains 15 residues. CDR3 residues: CASSSSGTGVYGYTF. The CDR3 DNA reads TGTGCCAGTAGTTCCTCCGGGACAGGCGTCTATGGCTACACCTTC.

The rearrangement uses TRBV28 and TRBJ2-7; D unclear. The germline CDR1 and CDR2 sequences are MDHEN and SYDVKM. With 5 bases removed from V and 3 bases from J, the gap between germline ends came to 14 bases. CDR3 length: 14 residues. The CDR3 sequence: CASSTRGLDYEQYF. CDR3 in DNA: TGTGCCAGCAGTACCCGCGGCCTTGACTACGAGCAGTACTTC.

On this clonotype: One base away lies a much larger clone, so this may be a sequencing read error. The CDR3 protein is CASSWRQGAQPRHF. The CDR3 DNA follows: TGTGCCAGCAGTTGGCGGCAGGGGGCCCAGCCCCGGCATTTT. The rearrangement links TRBV12-3 or TRBV12-4 to TRBJ1-5, with 8 bases that match TRBD1. The CDR3 covers 14 residues.

This clonotype was detected only a few times. The V and J genes are TRBV6-2 or TRBV6-3 and TRBJ2-1; TRBD2 aligns across 8 bases. Trimming at V came to 2 bases and at J to 8 bases, leaving 11 bases not matched to a gene. Per the germline V gene, CDR1 is MNHEY and CDR2 is SVGEGT. This CDR3 region has 16 residues. In DNA form, the CDR3 reads TGTGCCAGCAGTTACGAGGGGAGCGGGAGACGGGATGAGCAGTTCTTC. This encodes CASSYEGSGRRDEQFF.

This clonotype was seen repeatedly, ten times or more. The chain carries TRBV7-3 and TRBJ2-3; 7 positions agree with TRBD1. Germline-derived CDR1 and CDR2 are SGHTA and FQGTGA. CDR3 length: 15 amino acids. V gave up 8 bases and J gave up 4 bases; unmatched junction bases: 12. CDR3 coding DNA: TGTGCCAGCTCGACAGGGATGCCCAAGGCAGATACGCAGTATTTT. Residues: CASSTGMPKADTQYF.

This chain links TRBV28 with TRBJ1-6; D may be TRBD1 (5 bases). The CDR3 runs to 14 residues. The V and J ends lost 4 bases and 5 bases respectively, with 9 bases between them. CDR1 is MDHEN and CDR2 is SYDVKM in the germline V gene. The CDR3 region has the DNA TGTGCCAGCAGTTCGACAGCTGATAATTCACCCCTCCACTTT. It translates to CASSSTADNSPLHF.

In its sample, this clonotype was seen many times. The V and J genes are TRBV15 and TRBJ1-6, with a tentative D call TRBD1 (5 bases). V lost 0 bases, J lost 8 bases, and 11 bases lay in between. The germline V gene encodes CDR1 LNHNV and CDR2 YYDKDF (reference sequence). This CDR3 has 15 amino acids. This CDR3 reads CATSRDSTGHSPLHF. For the CDR3, the DNA is TGTGCCACCAGCAGAGATAGTACAGGACATTCACCCCTCCACTTT.